This is a list of T cell receptor beta chains from one sample in a study of lymphopenia after photon versus proton radiotherapy. The method was immunoSEQ multiplex PCR; TCRdb's version includes in-frame clones alone and lacks a portion of them. Of fewer than 65,000 clones in the sample, about 90% are singletons; the top ten hold 2% to 3%. Source: peripheral blood, taken from a patient treated with photon-based radiotherapy. The receptor source for this set is a middle-aged man with gastric cancer. Both conserved end residues are part of each CDR3. D genes are given only for firm matches.

d_call,j_call,v_call,cdr3_nt,cdr3_aa
NA,TRBJ2-2,TRBV7-6,TGTGCCAGCGGACCCACACACCCGAACACCGGGGAGCTGTTTTTT,CASGPTHPNTGELFF
NA,TRBJ1-1,TRBV28,TGTGCCAGCAGATCCTTCTCCGCAGGTTATATGAACACTGAAGCTTTCTTT,CASRSFSAGYMNTEAFF
NA,TRBJ1-2,TRBV20-1,TGCAGTGCTCGGCAGGGTTACGGCTACACCTTC,CSARQGYGYTF
NA,TRBJ2-2,TRBV11-2,TGTGCCAGCAGCTTAGAATGGGGTACCGGGGAGCTGTTTTTT,CASSLEWGTGELFF
NA,TRBJ1-1,TRBV7-2,TGTGCCAGCAGCTTCAGCAGAGACACTGAAGCTTTCTTT,CASSFSRDTEAFF
NA,TRBJ2-2,TRBV19,TGTGCCAGTAGTATAAGAGCACCCGGGGAGCTGTTTTTT,CASSIRAPGELFF
NA,TRBJ1-6,TRBV7-9,TGTGCCAGCAGCTCGGGACTCTCGAGCTCCTATAATTCACCCCTCCACTTT,CASSSGLSSSYNSPLHF
TRBD1,TRBJ1-4,TRBV5-1,TGCGCCAGCAGCATAGGGACAGGGGGCCGGGAAAAACTGTTTTTT,CASSIGTGGREKLFF
TRBD1,TRBJ1-2,TRBV6-5,TGTGCCAGCAGCCCCGCAGGGACAGGGGACTATGGCTACACCTTC,CASSPAGTGDYGYTF
NA,TRBJ2-2,TRBV6-4,TGTGCCAGCAGTGCCTCCCCGGGAACCGGGGAGCTGTTTTTT,CASSASPGTGELFF
NA,TRBJ2-2,TRBV6-1,TGTGCCAGCAGTCCCAGGAGGGCCACCGGGGAGCTGTTTTTT,CASSPRRATGELFF
TRBD1,TRBJ1-1,TRBV27,TGTGCCAGCAGATACCGACAGGGGTGGGACACTGAAGCTTTCTTT,CASRYRQGWDTEAFF
NA,TRBJ1-2,TRBV21-1,TGTGCCAGCAGCAAAGAGGAGGCTTGTACAGGGTTAGTCAACTATGGCTACACCTTC,CASSKEEACTGLVNYGYTF
NA,TRBJ2-7,TRBV30,TGTGCCTGGGGCCGCCAGAGTCCCTACGAGCAGTACTTC,CAWGRQSPYEQYF
TRBD2,TRBJ2-1,TRBV5-5,TGTGCCAGCAGCCTACTAGCGGGGGGGCGGAGTGAGCAGTTCTTC,CASSLLAGGRSEQFF